Below, 22 T cell receptor beta chains from the same sample are listed, as sequenced in a study of blood T cell repertoires in COVID-19. The assay was immunoSEQ multiplex PCR, and TCRdb's table has in-frame clones only and misses some. The table lists 250,000 to 300,000 clones, 90% of them singletons, with about 1.1% in the top ten. Sequenced input: PBMCs or T cells enriched from blood (not recorded which). These receptors came from a woman younger than 45 who had recovered from COVID-19.

V gene TRBV5-6 combines with J gene TRBJ2-7, with D maybe TRBD2 (5 bases). Germline CDR1 SGHDT, CDR2 YYEEEE. With 5 bases removed from V and 1 base from J, the gap between germline ends came to 16 bases. The CDR3 loop spans 15 amino acids. DNA of the CDR3: TGTGCCAGCAGTCTCCGGGTCCGGGGATCCTACGAGCAGTACTTC. It translates to CASSLRVRGSYEQYF.

V and J are TRBV5-4 and TRBJ2-1; TRBD2 agrees at 12 bases. The CDR3 is 16 residues long. J gave up 7 bases and V 1 base, and 6 bases lay outside the gene matches. Germline V lookup: CDR1 SGHNT, CDR2 YYREEE (reference sequence). The CDR3 loop reads CASSLRTTSGRNEQFF. In nucleotides, the CDR3 is TGTGCCAGCAGCTTGCGGACGACTAGCGGGAGAAATGAGCAGTTCTTC.

The chain carries TRBV6-4 and TRBJ2-1, with 14 positions matching TRBD2. Germline loops: CDR1 MRHNA, CDR2 SNTAGT. Trimming removed 3 bases from V and 7 bases from J; junction bases left unmatched: 5. The CDR3 is 16 amino acids. As DNA, the CDR3 is TGTGCCAGCAGTGAATCCGGGACTAGCGGGAGTAATGAGCAGTTCTTC. It codes for CASSESGTSGSNEQFF.

The CDR3 here is CAWDRGKNTEAFF. The DNA of the CDR3 is TGTGCCTGGGACAGGGGGAAGAACACTGAAGCTTTCTTT. The chain is built from TRBV30 and TRBJ1-1, with TRBD1 matching 9 bases. Per germline, CDR1 GTSNPN and CDR2 SVGIG (reference sequence). Trimming took 5 bases from V and 1 from J; bases not matched to a gene: 2. The CDR3 is 13 amino acids.

The genes are TRBV4-1 and TRBJ2-4; TRBD1 agrees at 8 bases. Germline V CDR1 and CDR2: MGHRA, YSYEKL. V shed 4 bases, J shed 0 bases, and the junction held 11 bases outside the gene matches. The CDR3 is 18 residues long. CDR3 region: CASSPQLDRESAKNIQYF. The CDR3 region has the DNA TGCGCCAGCAGCCCCCAGTTGGACAGGGAGTCAGCCAAAAACATTCAGTACTTC.

The chain links TRBV18 to TRBJ1-6; unclear D gene. The ends were cut back, 5 bases at V and 8 bases at J, with 13 bases in the middle. The CDR3 totals 14 residues. Germline V gene data show CDR1 as KGHSH and CDR2 as LQKENI. CDR3 protein: CASSRSSLDSPLHF. The CDR3 DNA is TGTGCCAGCTCAAGGAGTTCGCTCGATTCACCCCTCCACTTT.

This chain links TRBV5-8 with TRBJ1-1; the match to TRBD1 covers 8 bases. CDR3 length equals 12 residues. CDR1 SGHTS and CDR2 YDEGEE come from the germline V gene. V was pared by 5 bases and J by 7 bases, with 4 bases of the junction left unmatched. The CDR3 nucleotides read TGTGCCAGCAGTATACAGGGGGATGAAGCTTTCTTT. This codes for CASSIQGDEAFF.

The chain links TRBV5-5 to TRBJ1-5, with 7 bases identical to TRBD1. Germline CDR1 is SGHKS and CDR2 is YYEKEE (reference sequence). This CDR3 is built from 17 residues. Trimming cost V 0 bases and J 3 bases; bases outside gene matches: 9. The CDR3 is CASSLAFTGVVNQPQHF. CDR3 nucleotide sequence: TGTGCCAGCAGCTTGGCCTTTACAGGGGTAGTCAATCAGCCCCAGCATTTT. Full variable domain (missing parts from reference TRBV5-5 and TRBJ1-5): DAGVTQSPTHLIKTRGQQVTLRCSPISGHKSVSWYQQVLGQGPQFIFQYYEKEERGRGNFPDRFSARQFPNYSSELNVNALLLGDSALYLCASSLAFTGVVNQPQHFGDGTRLSIL.

The chain combines TRBV7-2 with TRBJ2-1; TRBD2 might be the D (5 bases). This CDR3 spans 12 amino acids. V lost 4 bases to trimming and J lost 9 bases, with 10 bases between them. Germline CDR1 is SGHTA and CDR2 is FQGNSA. The CDR3 here is CASSWTLTEQFF. DNA for the CDR3: TGTGCCAGCAGCTGGACTCTTACTGAGCAGTTCTTC.

The chain couples TRBV6-5 to TRBJ2-3, with 8 bases fitting TRBD1. Germline V gene data show CDR1 as MNHEY and CDR2 as SVGAGI. This CDR3 spans 15 amino acids. V lost 5 bases to trimming and J lost 2 bases; unmatched junction nucleotides: 6. The CDR3 DNA is TGTGCCAGCAGTACACAGGGGGAGCCCACAGATACGCAGTATTTT. It yields the protein CASSTQGEPTDTQYF.

This clone was detected only a few times. The chain carries TRBV7-6 and TRBJ2-2, with D perhaps matching TRBD1 (5 bases). V was shortened by 4 bases and J by 2 bases, with 17 bases between the two germline ends. CDR1 is SGHVS and CDR2 is FNYEAQ in the germline V gene. This CDR3 region has 17 residues. The CDR3, as DNA: TGTGCCAGCAGCTCGACCGCCCAGGGCCCTAACACCGGGGAGCTGTTTTTT. This translates into CASSSTAQGPNTGELFF. Full variable domain (missing parts from reference TRBV7-6 and TRBJ2-2): GAGVSQSPRYKVTKRGQDVALRCDPISGHVSLYWYRQALGQGPEFLTYFNYEAQQDKSGLPNDRFSAERPEGSISTLTIQRTEQRDSAMYRCASSSTAQGPNTGELFFGEGSRLTVL.

The chain is built from TRBV5-5 and TRBJ2-7; maybe TRBD1 (7 bases). This CDR3 has 16 residues. Germline CDR1 SGHKS, CDR2 YYEKEE (reference sequence). Trimming took 4 bases from V and 1 from J, leaving 18 bases between them. CDR3 DNA: TGTGCCAGCAGCCTGGGACAGCTTAGCGGTTCCTACGAGCAGTACTTC. Translating it yields CASSLGQLSGSYEQYF.

This chain links TRBV28 with TRBJ1-2; 12 positions match TRBD1. This CDR3 is built from 16 residues. Germline loops: CDR1 MDHEN, CDR2 SYDVKM. Trimming at V came to 3 bases and at J to 8 bases, leaving 10 bases not matched to a gene. CDR3 sequence: CASSFRDRGPIDGYTF. The CDR3 DNA reads TGTGCCAGCAGTTTCCGGGACAGGGGGCCGATAGACGGCTACACCTTC.

The J gene is TRBJ2-3, the V gene TRBV7-3, with TRBD2 identical over 9 bases. Germline-derived CDR1 and CDR2 are SGHTA and FQGTGA. The V and J ends lost 3 bases and 1 base, in that order; junction bases with no gene match: 2. CDR3 size: 15 residues. The CDR3 protein is CASSFRLAGTDTQYF. The CDR3 DNA sequence: TGTGCCAGCAGCTTTAGACTAGCGGGCACAGATACGCAGTATTTT. Variable domain in full (rest from reference TRBV7-3 and TRBJ2-3): GAGVSQTPSNKVTEKGKYVELRCDPISGHTALYWYRQSLGQGPEFLIYFQGTGAADDSGLPNDRFFAVRPEGSVSTLKIQRTERGDSAVYLCASSFRLAGTDTQYFGPGTRLTVL.

In DNA, the CDR3 is TGTGCCAGCAGTCCCCTACTAGCGGGAGGGCCAGTAGATACGCAGTATTTT. Its translation: CASSPLLAGGPVDTQYF. The chain combines TRBV6-2 or TRBV6-3 with TRBJ2-3; 13 bases agree with TRBD2. The length of the CDR3 is 17 residues. With V trimmed by 5 bases and J by 5 bases, 10 bases remained unmatched. Germline V lookup: CDR1 MNHEY, CDR2 SVGEGT.

The J gene is TRBJ1-2, the V gene TRBV6-5, with a tentative D call TRBD1 (5 bases). Germline V gene sequence: CDR1 MNHEY, CDR2 SVGAGI. Trimming cost V 0 bases and J 8 bases, with 13 bases left between them. There are 14 residues in the CDR3. The CDR3 region is CASSYSLGDNGYTF. CDR3 DNA sequence: TGTGCCAGCAGTTACTCATTAGGGGATAACGGCTACACCTTC.

This sequence joins TRBV11-3 and TRBJ1-1; tentative D call: TRBD1 (5 bases). CDR1 is SGHNT, CDR2 YENEEA, per germline. CDR3 length equals 13 residues. V was trimmed by 5 bases and J by 4 bases, leaving 11 bases between them. The CDR3 coding sequence is TGTGCCAGCAGCATCAGGGTAACCACTGAAGCTTTCTTT. Translating gives CASSIRVTTEAFF.

This sequence joins TRBV5-1 and TRBJ1-5; maybe TRBD1 (6 bases). V lost 2 bases and J lost 4, with 7 bases in between. This CDR3 contains 13 residues. CDR1 and CDR2 from the germline V gene are SGHRS and YFSETQ. The CDR3 loop is CASSLQGNQPQHF. The CDR3 nucleotides are TGCGCCAGCAGCTTACAGGGTAATCAGCCCCAGCATTTT.

As to this clone: The sample carries other DNA sequences with the same CDR3. This chain connects TRBV9 to TRBJ2-1, with 10 bases identical to TRBD2. CDR3 length: 16 amino acids. J was trimmed by 2 bases and V by 4 bases; bases with no gene match: 6. Germline V CDR1 and CDR2: SGDLS, YYNGEE. CDR3 loop: CASSPRLAGAYNEQFF. As DNA, the CDR3 is TGTGCCAGCAGCCCACGACTAGCGGGCGCCTACAATGAGCAGTTCTTC.

This clone was picked up one time. The rearrangement uses TRBV5-1 and TRBJ1-4; 8 bases map to TRBD1. Germline CDR1 and CDR2: SGHRS and YFSETQ. Losses at the gene ends were 2 bases for V and 5 bases for J; bases not matched to a gene: 5. The CDR3 runs 15 residues. As DNA, the CDR3 is TGCGCCAGCAGCTTTACAGGGGGGATGAATGAAAAACTGTTTTTT. Its translation: CASSFTGGMNEKLFF. The full variable domain, with the rest looked up from reference TRBV5-1 and TRBJ1-4, is KAGVTQTPRYLIKTRGQQVTLSCSPISGHRSVSWYQQTPGQGLQFLFEYFSETQRNKGNFPGRFSGRQFSNSRSEMNVSTLELGDSALYLCASSFTGGMNEKLFFGSGTQLSVL.

The chain is built from TRBV14 and TRBJ2-7; 8 bases map to TRBD2. The germline V gene has CDR1 SGHDN and CDR2 FVKESK. The CDR3 has 14 amino acids. The ends lost 6 bases at V and 0 bases at J; junction bases unmatched: 4. The CDR3 region is CASRSSGSSYEQYF. For the CDR3, the DNA is TGTGCCAGCAGGTCCAGCGGGAGCTCCTACGAGCAGTACTTC.

V and J are TRBV19 and TRBJ1-2, with D possibly being TRBD1 (6 bases). Between the trimmed V and J ends, which lost 5 bases and 4 bases, there was a span of 14 bases. CDR3 size: 14 residues. Germline V CDR1 and CDR2: LNHDA, SQIVND (reference sequence). The CDR3 reads CASSPGQRVYGYTF. DNA for the CDR3: TGTGCCAGTAGTCCCGGACAGAGGGTCTATGGCTACACCTTC.